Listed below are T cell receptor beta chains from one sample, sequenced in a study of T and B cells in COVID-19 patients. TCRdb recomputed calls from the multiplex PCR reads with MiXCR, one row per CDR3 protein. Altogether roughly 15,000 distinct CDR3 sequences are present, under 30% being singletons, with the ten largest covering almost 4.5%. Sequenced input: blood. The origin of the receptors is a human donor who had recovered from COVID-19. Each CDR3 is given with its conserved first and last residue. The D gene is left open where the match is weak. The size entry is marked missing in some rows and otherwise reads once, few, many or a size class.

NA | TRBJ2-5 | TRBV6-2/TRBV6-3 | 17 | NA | CASSQPGAGLSQETQYF | TGTGCCAGCAGTCAACCGGGAGCCGGCCTGAGCCAAGAGACCCAGTACTTC
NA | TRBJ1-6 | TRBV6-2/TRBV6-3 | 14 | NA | CASTRDRYNSPLHF | TGTGCCAGCACCCGTGACAGATATAATTCACCCCTCCACTTT
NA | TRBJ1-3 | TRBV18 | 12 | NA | CASSQERNTIYF | TGTGCCAGCTCCCAGGAGAGAAACACCATATATTTT
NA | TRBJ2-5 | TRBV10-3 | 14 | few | CAISGGRGQETQYF | TGTGCCATCAGTGGAGGGAGAGGACAAGAGACCCAGTACTTC
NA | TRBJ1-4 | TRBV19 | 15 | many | CASSTWTASNEKLFF | TGTGCCAGTAGTACCTGGACAGCCAGTAATGAAAAACTGTTTTTT
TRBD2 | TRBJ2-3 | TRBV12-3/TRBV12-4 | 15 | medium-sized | CASSSNSGGSDTQYF | TGTGCCAGCAGTTCCAATAGCGGGGGTAGTGATACGCAGTATTTT
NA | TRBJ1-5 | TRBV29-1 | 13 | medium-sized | CSTREGGNQPQHF | TGCAGCACCCGAGAGGGAGGGAATCAGCCCCAGCATTTT
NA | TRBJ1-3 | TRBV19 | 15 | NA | CASSMVWQPGNTIYF | TGTGCCAGTAGTATGGTATGGCAGCCTGGAAACACCATATATTTT
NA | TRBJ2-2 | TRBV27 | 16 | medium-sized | CASSFRLFSNTGELFF | TGTGCCAGCAGTTTCCGGCTTTTCTCGAACACCGGGGAGCTGTTTTTT
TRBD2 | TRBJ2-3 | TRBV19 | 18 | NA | CASSSTTSGGVSTDTQYF | TGTGCCAGTAGTTCCACGACTAGCGGGGGGGTTAGCACAGATACGCAGTATTTT
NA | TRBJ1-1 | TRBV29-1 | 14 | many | CSVAAGTANTEAFF | TGCAGCGTTGCGGCGGGGACGGCGAACACTGAAGCTTTCTTT
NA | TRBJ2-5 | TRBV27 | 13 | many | CASSLAWGETQYF | TGTGCCAGCAGTCTTGCGTGGGGAGAGACCCAGTACTTC
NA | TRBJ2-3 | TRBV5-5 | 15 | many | CASYFGGVSTDTQYF | TGTGCCAGCTATTTCGGCGGGGTTAGCACAGATACGCAGTATTTT
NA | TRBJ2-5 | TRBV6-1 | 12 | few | CATAGDQETQYF | TGTGCCACCGCAGGTGACCAAGAGACCCAGTACTTC
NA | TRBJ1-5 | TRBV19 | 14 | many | CASSNILWNQPQHF | TGTGCCAGTAGTAACATCCTTTGGAATCAGCCCCAGCATTTT
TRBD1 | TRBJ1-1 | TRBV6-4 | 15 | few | CASSDFGQGNTEAFF | TGTGCCAGCAGTGACTTTGGACAGGGGAACACTGAAGCTTTCTTT